One T cell receptor (beta chain) is described in this entry. The study ran its PCR with 60 Vbeta and 13 Jbeta primers. Only in-frame clones appear in the TCRdb table, and some are missing; sequencing was by immunoSEQ multiplex PCR. The table includes fewer than 200,000 clones, roughly 80% detected once. The record originates from a study of cytomegalovirus exposure and HLA in healthy donors. The CDR3 runs 16 residues. Trimming shortened V by 4 bases and J by 6 bases, and 21 bases separated the two germline ends. Germline lookup yields CDR1 SGHTA and CDR2 FQGNSA. J is TRBJ1-2 and V is TRBV7-2, with a tentative D call TRBD1 (6 bases). The sequence was obtained from a woman in her thirties in good health and CMV-seropositive. Material: PBMCs. The CDR3 region has the DNA TGTGCCAGCAGCTCCCGTTCCGGGGCAGGGGCAGATGGCTACACCTTC. Amino acids: CASSSRSGAGADGYTF.